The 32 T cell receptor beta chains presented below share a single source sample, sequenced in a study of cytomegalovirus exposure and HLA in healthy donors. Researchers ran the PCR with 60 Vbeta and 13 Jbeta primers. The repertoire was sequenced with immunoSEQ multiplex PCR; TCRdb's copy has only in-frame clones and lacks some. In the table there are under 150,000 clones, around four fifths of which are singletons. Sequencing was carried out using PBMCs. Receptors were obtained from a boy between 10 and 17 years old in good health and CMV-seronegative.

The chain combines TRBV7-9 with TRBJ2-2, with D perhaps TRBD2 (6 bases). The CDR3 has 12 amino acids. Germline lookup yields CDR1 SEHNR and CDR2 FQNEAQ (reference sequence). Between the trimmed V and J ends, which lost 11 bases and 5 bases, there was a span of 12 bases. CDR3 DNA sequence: TGTGCCCCCTTTGGAGGGACCGGGGAGCTGTTTTTT. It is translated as CAPFGGTGELFF.

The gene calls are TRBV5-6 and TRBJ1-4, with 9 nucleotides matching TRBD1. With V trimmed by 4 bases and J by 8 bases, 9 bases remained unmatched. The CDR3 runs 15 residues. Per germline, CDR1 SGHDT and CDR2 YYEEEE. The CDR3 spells CASSLVGQGNEKLFF. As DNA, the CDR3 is TGTGCCAGCAGCCTTGTGGGACAGGGCAACGAAAAACTGTTTTTT.

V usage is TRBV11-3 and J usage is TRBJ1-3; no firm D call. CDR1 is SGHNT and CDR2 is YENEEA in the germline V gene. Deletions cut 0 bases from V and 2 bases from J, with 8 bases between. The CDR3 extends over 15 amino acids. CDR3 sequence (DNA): TGTGCCAGCAGCTTAGATGGAGGAACTGGAAACACCATATATTTT. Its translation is CASSLDGGTGNTIYF. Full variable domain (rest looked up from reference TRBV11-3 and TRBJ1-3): EAGVVQSPRYKIIEKKQPVAFWCNPISGHNTLYWYLQNLGQGPELLIRYENEEAVDDSQLPKDRFSAERLKGVDSTLKIQPAELGDSAVYLCASSLDGGTGNTIYFGEGSWLTVV.

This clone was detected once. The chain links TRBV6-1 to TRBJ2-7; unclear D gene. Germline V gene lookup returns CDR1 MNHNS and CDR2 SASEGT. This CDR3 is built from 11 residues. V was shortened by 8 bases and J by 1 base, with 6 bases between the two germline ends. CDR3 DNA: TGTGCCAGCGCGGCTTCCTACGAGCAGTACTTC. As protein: CASAASYEQYF.

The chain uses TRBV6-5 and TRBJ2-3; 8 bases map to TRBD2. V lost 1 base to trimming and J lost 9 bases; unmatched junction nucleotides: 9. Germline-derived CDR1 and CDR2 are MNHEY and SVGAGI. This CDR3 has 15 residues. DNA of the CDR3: TGTGCCAGCAGTTACTTCGGACTAGCAGGAGACACGCAGTATTTT. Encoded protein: CASSYFGLAGDTQYF.

The CDR3 DNA sequence: TGCGCCAGCAGTCAGGACAGAAACAATGAGCAGTTCTTC. It translates to CASSQDRNNEQFF. The chain carries TRBV5-1 and TRBJ2-1; a weak D match, TRBD1 (6 bases). Germline V gene sequence: CDR1 SGHRS, CDR2 YFSETQ. V was pared by 5 bases and J by 5 bases, with 11 bases between. CDR3 size: 13 residues.

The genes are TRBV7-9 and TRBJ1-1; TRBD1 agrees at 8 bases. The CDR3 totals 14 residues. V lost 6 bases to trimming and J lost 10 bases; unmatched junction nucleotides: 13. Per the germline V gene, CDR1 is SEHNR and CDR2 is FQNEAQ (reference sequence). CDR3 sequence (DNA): TGTGCCAGCAGTTTTCCCCGTCAGGGGGCGAGAGCTTTCTTT. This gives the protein CASSFPRQGARAFF.

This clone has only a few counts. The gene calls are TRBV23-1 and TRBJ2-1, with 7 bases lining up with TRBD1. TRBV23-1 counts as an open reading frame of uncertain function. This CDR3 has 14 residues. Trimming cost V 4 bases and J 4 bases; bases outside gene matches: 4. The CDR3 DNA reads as TGCGCCAGCAGTCGCCGGGACAGTTACAATGAGCAGTTCTTC. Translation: CASSRRDSYNEQFF.

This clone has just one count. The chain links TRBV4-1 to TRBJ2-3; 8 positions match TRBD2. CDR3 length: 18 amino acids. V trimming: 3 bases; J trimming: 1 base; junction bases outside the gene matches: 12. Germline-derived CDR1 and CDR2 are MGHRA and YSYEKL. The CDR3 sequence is CASSQGGSSGLRTDTQYF. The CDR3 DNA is TGCGCCAGCAGCCAGGGAGGCTCTAGCGGGTTGCGCACAGATACGCAGTATTTT.

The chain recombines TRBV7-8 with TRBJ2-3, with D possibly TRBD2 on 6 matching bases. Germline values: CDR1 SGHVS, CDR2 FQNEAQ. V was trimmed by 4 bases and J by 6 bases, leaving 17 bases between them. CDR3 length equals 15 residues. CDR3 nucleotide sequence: TGTGCCAGCAGCTCGACTAGGGTGGCCAGGGATACGCAGTATTTT. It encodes CASSSTRVARDTQYF.

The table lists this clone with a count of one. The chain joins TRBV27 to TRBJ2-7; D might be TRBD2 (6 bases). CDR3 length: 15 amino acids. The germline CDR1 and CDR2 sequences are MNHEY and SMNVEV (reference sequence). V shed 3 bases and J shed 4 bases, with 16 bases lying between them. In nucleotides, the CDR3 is TGTGCCAGCAGTTTGGTCTTGGCGGGACCGTACGAGCAGTACTTC. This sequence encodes CASSLVLAGPYEQYF.

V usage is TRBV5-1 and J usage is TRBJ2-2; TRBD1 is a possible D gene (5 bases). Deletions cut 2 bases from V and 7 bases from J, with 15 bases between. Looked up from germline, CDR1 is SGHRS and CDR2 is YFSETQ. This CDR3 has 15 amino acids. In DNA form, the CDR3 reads TGCGCCAGCAGCTTAGAAGGGGCGGAATTCGGGGAGCTGTTTTTT. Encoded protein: CASSLEGAEFGELFF. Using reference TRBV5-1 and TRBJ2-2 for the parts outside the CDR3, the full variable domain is KAGVTQTPRYLIKTRGQQVTLSCSPISGHRSVSWYQQTPGQGLQFLFEYFSETQRNKGNFPGRFSGRQFSNSRSEMNVSTLELGDSALYLCASSLEGAEFGELFFGEGSRLTVL.

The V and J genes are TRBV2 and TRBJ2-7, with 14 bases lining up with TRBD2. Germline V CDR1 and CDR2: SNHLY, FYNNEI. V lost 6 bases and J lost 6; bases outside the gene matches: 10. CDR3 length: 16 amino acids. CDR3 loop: CASRSSGTSGSVEQYF. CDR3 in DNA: TGTGCCAGCAGGTCCTCCGGGACTAGCGGGAGTGTCGAGCAGTACTTC.

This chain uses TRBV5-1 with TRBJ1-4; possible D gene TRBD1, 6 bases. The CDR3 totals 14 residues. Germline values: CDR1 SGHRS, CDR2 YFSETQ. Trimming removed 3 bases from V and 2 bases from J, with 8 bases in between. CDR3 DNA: TGCGCCAGCAGCTCGGACAGTACTAATGAAAAACTGTTTTTT. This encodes CASSSDSTNEKLFF. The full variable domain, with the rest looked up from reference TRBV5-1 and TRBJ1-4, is KAGVTQTPRYLIKTRGQQVTLSCSPISGHRSVSWYQQTPGQGLQFLFEYFSETQRNKGNFPGRFSGRQFSNSRSEMNVSTLELGDSALYLCASSSDSTNEKLFFGSGTQLSVL.

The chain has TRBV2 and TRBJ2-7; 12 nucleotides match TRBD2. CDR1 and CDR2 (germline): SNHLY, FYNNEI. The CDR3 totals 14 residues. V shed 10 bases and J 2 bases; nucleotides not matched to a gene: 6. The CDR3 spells CATHGLAGTYEQYF. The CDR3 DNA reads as TGTGCCACCCACGGACTAGCGGGGACCTACGAGCAGTACTTC. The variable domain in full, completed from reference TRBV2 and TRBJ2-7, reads EPEVTQTPSHQVTQMGQEVILRCVPISNHLYFYWYRQILGQKVEFLVSFYNNEISEKSEIFDDQFSVERPDGSNFTLKIRSTKLEDSAMYFCATHGLAGTYEQYFGPGTRLTVT.

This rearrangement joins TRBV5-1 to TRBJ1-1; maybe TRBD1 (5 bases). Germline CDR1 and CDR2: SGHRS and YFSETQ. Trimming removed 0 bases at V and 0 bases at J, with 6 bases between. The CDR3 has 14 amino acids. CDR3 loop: CASSLEGLNTEAFF. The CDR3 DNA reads TGCGCCAGCAGCTTGGAGGGGTTGAACACTGAAGCTTTCTTT.

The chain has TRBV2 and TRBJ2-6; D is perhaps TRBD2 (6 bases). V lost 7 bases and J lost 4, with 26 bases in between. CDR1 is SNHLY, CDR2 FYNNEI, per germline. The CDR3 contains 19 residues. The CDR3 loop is CASKPGVYQGAAGANVLTF. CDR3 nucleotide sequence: TGTGCCAGCAAGCCGGGGGTTTATCAGGGCGCGGCCGGGGCCAACGTCCTGACTTTC.

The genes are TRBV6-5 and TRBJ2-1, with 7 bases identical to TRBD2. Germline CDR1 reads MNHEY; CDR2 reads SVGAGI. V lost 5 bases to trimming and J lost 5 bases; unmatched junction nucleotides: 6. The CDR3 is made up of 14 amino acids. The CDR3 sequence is CASSPSGMNNEQFF. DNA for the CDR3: TGTGCCAGCAGTCCGAGCGGGATGAACAATGAGCAGTTCTTC.

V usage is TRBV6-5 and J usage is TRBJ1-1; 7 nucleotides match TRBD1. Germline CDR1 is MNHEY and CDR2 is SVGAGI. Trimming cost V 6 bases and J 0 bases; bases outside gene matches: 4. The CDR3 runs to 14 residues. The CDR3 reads CASSPQGLNTEAFF. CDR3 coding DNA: TGTGCCAGCAGCCCACAGGGGTTGAACACTGAAGCTTTCTTT.

CDR3 bases: TGTGCCAGTAGTCCTTACCCCACTAGCGCGAGCACAGATACGCAGTATTTT. Residues: CASSPYPTSASTDTQYF. The chain combines TRBV19 with TRBJ2-3, with 7 bases lining up with TRBD2. Trimming took 5 bases from V and 0 from J; bases not matched to a gene: 11. The germline CDR1 and CDR2 sequences are LNHDA and SQIVND (reference sequence). This CDR3 comprises 17 residues. Full variable domain (missing parts from reference TRBV19 and TRBJ2-3): DGGITQSPKYLFRKEGQNVTLSCEQNLNHDAMYWYRQDPGQGLRLIYYSQIVNDFQKGDIAEGYSVSREKKESFPLTVTSAQKNPTAFYLCASSPYPTSASTDTQYFGPGTRLTVL.

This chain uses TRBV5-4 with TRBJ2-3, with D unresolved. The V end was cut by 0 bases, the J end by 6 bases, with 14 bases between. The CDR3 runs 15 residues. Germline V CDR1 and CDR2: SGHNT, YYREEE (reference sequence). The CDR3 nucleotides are TGTGCCAGCAGCTTGGGGGCCCCTGCCTTGGATACGCAGTATTTT. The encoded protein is CASSLGAPALDTQYF.

Here the CDR3 reads CASSLGGGENTDTQYF. The CDR3 DNA reads TGTGCCAGCAGCCTGGGGGGAGGCGAAAACACAGATACGCAGTATTTT. The chain links TRBV4-2 to TRBJ2-3, with D perhaps matching TRBD2 (6 bases). This CDR3 spans 16 amino acids. The ends were cut back, 4 bases at V and 2 bases at J, with 16 bases in the middle. Germline-derived CDR1 and CDR2 are LGHNA and YNFKEQ.

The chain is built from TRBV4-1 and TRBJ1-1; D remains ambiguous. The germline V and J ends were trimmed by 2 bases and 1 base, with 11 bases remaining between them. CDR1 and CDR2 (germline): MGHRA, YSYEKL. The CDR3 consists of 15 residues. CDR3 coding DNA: TGCGCCAGCAGCCAACCTAGTCGGGGGAACACTGAAGCTTTCTTT. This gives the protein CASSQPSRGNTEAFF.

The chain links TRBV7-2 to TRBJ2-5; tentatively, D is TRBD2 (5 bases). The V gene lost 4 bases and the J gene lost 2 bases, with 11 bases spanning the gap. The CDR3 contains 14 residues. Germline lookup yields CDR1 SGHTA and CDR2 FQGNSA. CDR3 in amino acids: CASSSWTGQETQYF. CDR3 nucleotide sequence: TGTGCCAGCAGCTCGTGGACGGGGCAAGAGACCCAGTACTTC.

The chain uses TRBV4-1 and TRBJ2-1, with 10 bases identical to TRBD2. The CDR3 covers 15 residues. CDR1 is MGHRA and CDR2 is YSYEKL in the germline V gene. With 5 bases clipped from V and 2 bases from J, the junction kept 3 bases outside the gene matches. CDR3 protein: CASSNSGGTYNEQFF. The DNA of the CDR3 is TGCGCCAGCAGCAATAGCGGGGGGACCTACAATGAGCAGTTCTTC.

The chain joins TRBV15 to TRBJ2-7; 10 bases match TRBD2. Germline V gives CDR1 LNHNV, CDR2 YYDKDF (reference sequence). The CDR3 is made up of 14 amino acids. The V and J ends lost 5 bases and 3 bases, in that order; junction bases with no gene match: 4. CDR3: CATSVSGRSYEQYF. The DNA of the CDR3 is TGTGCCACCAGCGTTAGCGGGAGGAGCTACGAGCAGTACTTC.

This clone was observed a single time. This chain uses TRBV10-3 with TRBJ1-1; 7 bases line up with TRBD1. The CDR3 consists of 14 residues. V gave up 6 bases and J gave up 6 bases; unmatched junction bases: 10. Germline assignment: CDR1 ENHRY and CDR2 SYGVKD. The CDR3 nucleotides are TGTGCCATCAGCAATTTAGGGGGCCGGGCTGAAGCTTTCTTT. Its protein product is CAISNLGGRAEAFF.

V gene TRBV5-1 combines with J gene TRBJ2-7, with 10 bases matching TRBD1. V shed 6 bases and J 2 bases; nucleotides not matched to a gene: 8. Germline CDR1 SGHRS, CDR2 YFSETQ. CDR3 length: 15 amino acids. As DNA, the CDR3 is TGCGCCAGCACCGATCCCGGGACAGGGGCCTACGAGCAGTACTTC. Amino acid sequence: CASTDPGTGAYEQYF.

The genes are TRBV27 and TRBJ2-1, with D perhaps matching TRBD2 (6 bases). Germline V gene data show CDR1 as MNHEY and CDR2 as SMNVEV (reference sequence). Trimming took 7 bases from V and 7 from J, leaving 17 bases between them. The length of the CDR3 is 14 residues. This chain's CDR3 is CASKGTPGGNEQFF. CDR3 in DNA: TGTGCCAGCAAGGGGACTCCCGGAGGAAATGAGCAGTTCTTC.

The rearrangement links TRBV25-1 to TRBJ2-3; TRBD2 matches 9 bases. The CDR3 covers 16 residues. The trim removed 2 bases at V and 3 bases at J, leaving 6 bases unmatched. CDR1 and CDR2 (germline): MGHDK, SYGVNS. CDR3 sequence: CASSEALAGKTDTQYF. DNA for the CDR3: TGTGCCAGCAGTGAAGCCCTAGCGGGGAAAACAGATACGCAGTATTTT.

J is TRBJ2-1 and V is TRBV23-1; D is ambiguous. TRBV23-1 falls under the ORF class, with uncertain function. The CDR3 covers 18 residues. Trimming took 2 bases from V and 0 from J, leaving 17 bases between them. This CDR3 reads CASSQALVLSNSYNEQFF. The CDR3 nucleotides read TGCGCCAGCAGTCAAGCTCTCGTACTTTCAAACTCCTACAATGAGCAGTTCTTC.

CDR3 sequence reads: CAWADDSPSIYF. CDR3 sequence (DNA): TGTGCCTGGGCCGACGACAGCCCTTCCATATATTTT. V gene TRBV30 combines with J gene TRBJ1-3, with a tentative D call TRBD1 (5 bases). V was pared by 5 bases and J by 11 bases, with 16 bases between. Per germline, CDR1 GTSNPN and CDR2 SVGIG (reference sequence). This CDR3 has 12 amino acids. Together with reference TRBV30 and TRBJ1-3, the CDR3 gives the full variable domain: SQTIHQWPATLVQPVGSPLSLECTVEGTSNPNLYWYRQAAGRGLQLLFYSVGIGQISSEVPQNLSASRPQDRQFILSSKKLLLSDSGFYLCAWADDSPSIYFGEGSWLTVV.